Listed below are T cell receptor beta chains from one sample, sequenced in a study of beta chain features in type 1 diabetes. Profiled with immunoSEQ multiplex PCR; TCRdb holds only in-frame clones, not every one. The table has almost 350,000 clones, approximately 10% seen once. Sequenced input: central memory CD4+ T cells from blood. These receptors originate from a man younger than 40 with type 1 diabetes. CDR3s include the opening cysteine and the closing phenylalanine or tryptophan. A D gene is named only where the DNA matches it firmly. A row's size may be missing; if present it is once, few, many or a size class.

j_call d_call cdr3_length clone_size v_call cdr3_aa cdr3_nt
TRBJ2-2 . 16 . TRBV5-1 CASSPDQKINTGELFF TGCGCCAGCAGCCCCGACCAAAAAATTAACACCGGGGAGCTGTTTTTT
TRBJ1-1 . 14 few TRBV2 CASSGVTVNTEAFF TGTGCCAGCAGTGGAGTGACAGTGAACACTGAAGCTTTCTTT
TRBJ1-1 . 16 . TRBV7-9 CASSLTTGLLNTEAFF TGTGCCAGCAGCTTAACTACAGGCTTGCTGAACACTGAAGCTTTCTTT
TRBJ2-5 . 15 many TRBV7-9 CASSLVGRSQETQYF TGTGCCAGCAGCTTAGTGGGCAGGAGCCAAGAGACCCAGTACTTC
TRBJ1-3 . 14 . TRBV7-2 CASSFSQERDTIYF TGTGCCAGCAGCTTCTCGCAGGAACGAGACACCATATATTTT
TRBJ2-6 . 22 few TRBV4-1 CASSQDPPDRPHLYSGANVLTF TGCGCCAGCAGCCAAGATCCCCCGGACCGCCCTCACCTCTACTCTGGGGCCAACGTCCTGACTTTC
TRBJ2-5 TRBD2 13 . TRBV11-2 CASSSQGGETQYF TGTGCCAGCAGCTCCCAGGGAGGGGAGACCCAGTACTTC
TRBJ2-7 . 12 . TRBV11-2 CASSLGGNEQYF TGTGCCAGCAGCTTAGGGGGGAACGAGCAGTACTTC
TRBJ1-2 . 15 . TRBV6-5 CASSSTVQGVYGYTF TGTGCCAGCAGCTCAACTGTACAGGGAGTCTATGGCTACACCTTC
TRBJ1-6 TRBD1 15 many TRBV9 CASSVGQGEGSPLHF TGTGCCAGCAGCGTCGGACAGGGAGAAGGTTCACCCCTCCACTTT
TRBJ1-4 TRBD1 14 few TRBV5-1 CASSTGQGEEKLFF TGCGCCAGCAGTACGGGACAGGGAGAAGAAAAACTGTTTTTT
TRBJ1-2 TRBD1 13 few TRBV5-1 CASSEQGAHGYTF TGCGCCAGCAGCGAACAGGGGGCGCATGGCTACACCTTC
TRBJ1-1 TRBD1 12 few TRBV30 CAWSLTGNGAFF TGTGCCTGGAGTCTGACAGGGAATGGAGCTTTCTTT
TRBJ1-2 TRBD1 16 . TRBV9 CASSQRRRGQRDGYTF TGTGCCAGCAGCCAGAGGAGGAGGGGGCAGCGGGATGGCTACACCTTC
TRBJ2-7 TRBD2 15 . TRBV7-2 CASSSTGGGPLEQYF TGTGCCAGCAGCTCAACTGGCGGGGGGCCCCTCGAGCAGTACTTC
TRBJ1-2 TRBD1 14 . TRBV7-9 CASSRPGTGNGYTF TGTGCCAGCAGTCGTCCCGGGACAGGGAATGGCTACACCTTC
TRBJ1-1 . 15 few TRBV5-6 CASSLASADYTEAFF TGTGCCAGCAGCTTGGCATCAGCAGACTACACTGAAGCTTTCTTT
TRBJ1-1 . 14 few TRBV6-5 CASSYDGARPEAFF TGTGCCAGCAGTTACGACGGGGCAAGGCCTGAAGCTTTCTTT
TRBJ2-3 TRBD2 15 few TRBV6-5 CASSYGGDGTDTQYF TGTGCCAGCAGTTACGGGGGGGACGGCACAGATACGCAGTATTTT
TRBJ2-3 . 14 . TRBV6-5 CASSYSQSTDTQYF TGTGCCAGCAGTTACAGTCAGAGCACAGATACGCAGTATTTT
TRBJ1-6 TRBD1 15 . TRBV5-1 CASSLGVRGESPLHF TGCGCCAGCAGCTTAGGTGTCAGGGGGGAGTCACCCCTCCACTTT
TRBJ2-2 . 14 . TRBV7-7 CASSLKVDTGELFF TGTGCCAGCAGCTTAAAGGTGGACACCGGGGAGCTGTTTTTT
TRBJ2-7 . 15 many TRBV14 CASSQSRALSYEQYF TGTGCCAGCAGCCAAAGCCGGGCCCTCTCCTACGAGCAGTACTTC
TRBJ2-1 . 14 . TRBV5-1 CASSPLRGHNEQFF TGCGCCAGCAGCCCTCTGCGGGGGCACAATGAGCAGTTCTTC
TRBJ2-7 TRBD1 14 . TRBV7-2 CASSPRGPSYEQYF TGTGCCAGCAGCCCCAGGGGGCCGTCCTACGAGCAGTACTTC
TRBJ2-2 . 14 . TRBV4-3 CASSLQGNTGKLFF TGCGCCAGCAGTCTACAGGGTAACACCGGGAAGCTGTTTTTT
TRBJ1-2 . 15 few TRBV7-2 CASSLDQGGAYGYTF TGTGCCAGCAGCTTAGATCAGGGCGGGGCCTATGGCTACACCTTC
TRBJ1-5 TRBD1 14 few TRBV11-2 CASSPWDRGQPQHF TGTGCCAGCAGCCCCTGGGACAGGGGACAGCCCCAGCATTTT
TRBJ2-1 . 15 . TRBV18 CASSPGARTYNEQFF TGTGCCAGCTCACCGGGGGCGCGAACCTACAATGAGCAGTTCTTC
TRBJ2-2 TRBD2 15 many TRBV23-1 CASSQSGGATGELFF TGCGCCAGCAGTCAGAGCGGGGGGGCCACCGGGGAGCTGTTTTTT
TRBJ1-1 TRBD1 15 few TRBV18 CASSPPGQGETEAFF TGTGCCAGCTCACCACCGGGACAGGGGGAAACTGAAGCTTTCTTT
TRBJ2-7 . 12 . TRBV6-5 CASSPTGYEQYF TGTGCCAGCAGCCCTACAGGGTACGAGCAGTACTTC
TRBJ2-3 . 11 many TRBV18 CASSPQDTQYF TGTGCCAGCTCACCACAGGATACGCAGTATTTT
TRBJ1-1 . 12 . TRBV2 CASSTGVTEAFF TGTGCCAGCAGTACAGGTGTTACTGAAGCTTTCTTT
TRBJ2-5 . 15 . TRBV7-9 CASSPGRIAQETQYF TGTGCCAGCAGCCCCGGACGCATAGCCCAGGAGACCCAGTACTTC